This TCR beta chain stems from a study of CD8 T cells in ankylosing spondylitis. General study findings and limits: Before this, some motif variants had been reported in reactive arthritis synovial fluid and blood.

The CDR3 extends over 14 amino acids. V shed 4 bases and J shed 2 bases, with 12 bases lying between them. The germline V gene encodes CDR1 SGHNT and CDR2 YENEEA. Regarding this clonotype: What it binds is not known.

TCRdb itself ran the 5' RACE reads through MiXCR, one entry per CDR3 protein. Of around 150,000 distinct CDR3 sequences in the sample, 30% to 35% were seen once. The source material was synovial fluid, either unsorted or a sorted T cell fraction (not recorded which). The chain couples TRBV11-3 to TRBJ2-7; D is unclear. This clonotype was sampled from a male donor with ankylosing spondylitis. CDR3 nucleotides: TGTGCCAGCAGCTCCCTCGAACGGCCCTACGAGCAGTACTTC. The encoded protein is CASSSLERPYEQYF.